This is a list of T cell receptor beta chains from one sample in a study of blood T cell repertoires in COVID-19. Sequenced by immunoSEQ multiplex PCR; TCRdb stores in-frame clones only, minus some. The top ten hold around 4% of the sample, which has about 46,000 clones, about 86% seen once. Sequenced sample: peripheral blood. The receptors here all came from an elderly man with active COVID-19. CDR3s include the opening cysteine and the closing phenylalanine or tryptophan. D genes are given only for firm matches. Rows may omit the clone size; those that give it use once, few, many or a size class.

d_call: -
j_call: TRBJ1-6
clone_size: -
v_call: TRBV7-2
cdr3_nt: TGTGCCAGCAGCTTAAAAATAAGCTATAGCGGTTCACCCCTCCACTTT
cdr3_aa: CASSLKISYSGSPLHF

d_call: TRBD1
j_call: TRBJ2-7
clone_size: -
v_call: TRBV6-2/TRBV6-3
cdr3_nt: TGTGCCAGCAGTTACTATAGCTTCGGGACAGGGGAGACCGAGCAGTACTTC
cdr3_aa: CASSYYSFGTGETEQYF

d_call: TRBD2
j_call: TRBJ2-3
clone_size: -
v_call: TRBV6-6
cdr3_nt: TGTGCCAGCAGTGTTATAGCGGGAGGGCCGGGAGATACGCAGTATTTT
cdr3_aa: CASSVIAGGPGDTQYF

d_call: -
j_call: TRBJ1-1
clone_size: -
v_call: TRBV29-1
cdr3_nt: TGCAGCGTTGTAACTGGCGGCACTGAAGCTTTCTTT
cdr3_aa: CSVVTGGTEAFF

d_call: -
j_call: TRBJ1-5
clone_size: -
v_call: TRBV2
cdr3_nt: TGTGCCAGCAGTGAGGTTCGGGGAACGCGGAATCAGCCCCAGCATTTT
cdr3_aa: CASSEVRGTRNQPQHF

d_call: TRBD1
j_call: TRBJ1-5
clone_size: -
v_call: TRBV5-6
cdr3_nt: TGTGCCAGCAGCCTAGGACAGGGGGTAGATCAGCCCCAGCATTTT
cdr3_aa: CASSLGQGVDQPQHF

d_call: TRBD2
j_call: TRBJ2-3
clone_size: -
v_call: TRBV4-2
cdr3_nt: TGTGCCAGCAGCCAAGTCCCCGGGACTAGCTTTACAGATACGCAGTATTTT
cdr3_aa: CASSQVPGTSFTDTQYF

d_call: -
j_call: TRBJ2-7
clone_size: -
v_call: TRBV3-1/TRBV3-2
cdr3_nt: TGTGCCAGCAGCCAAGGGGCAGGGGCTCCCTACGAGCAGTACTTC
cdr3_aa: CASSQGAGAPYEQYF

d_call: -
j_call: TRBJ1-5
clone_size: -
v_call: TRBV19
cdr3_nt: TGTGCCAGTAGTCCCCAACAGGGCCAGCAGCCCCAGCATTTT
cdr3_aa: CASSPQQGQQPQHF

d_call: TRBD1
j_call: TRBJ2-5
clone_size: -
v_call: TRBV30
cdr3_nt: TGTGCCTGGAGTGTAGGGGGCTCGGGAGAGACCCAGTACTTC
cdr3_aa: CAWSVGGSGETQYF

d_call: -
j_call: TRBJ1-5
clone_size: few
v_call: TRBV7-9
cdr3_nt: TGTGCCAGCAGCTTAGCGGGGGCAGACAATCAGCCCCAGCATTTT
cdr3_aa: CASSLAGADNQPQHF

d_call: TRBD1
j_call: TRBJ1-6
clone_size: -
v_call: TRBV18
cdr3_nt: TGTGCCAGCTCTCCAACAGGGGGCGATAATTCACCCCTCCACTTT
cdr3_aa: CASSPTGGDNSPLHF

d_call: TRBD2
j_call: TRBJ2-7
clone_size: -
v_call: TRBV28
cdr3_nt: TGTGCCAGCAGGTCCACTAGCGGCGAGCAGTACTTC
cdr3_aa: CASRSTSGEQYF

d_call: -
j_call: TRBJ1-4
clone_size: -
v_call: TRBV7-9
cdr3_nt: TGTGCCAGCAGCCCCCGGGAGGGTCTTGGTGAAAAACTGTTTTTT
cdr3_aa: CASSPREGLGEKLFF

d_call: TRBD1
j_call: TRBJ1-4
clone_size: few
v_call: TRBV25-1
cdr3_nt: TGTGCCAGCAGTGACCCGGGACAGGGGAGTGAAAAACTGTTTTTT
cdr3_aa: CASSDPGQGSEKLFF

d_call: -
j_call: TRBJ1-5
clone_size: -
v_call: TRBV28
cdr3_nt: TGTGCCAGCAGTTTGGCAGTATATAGCAATCAGCCCCAGCATTTT
cdr3_aa: CASSLAVYSNQPQHF

d_call: TRBD2
j_call: TRBJ2-1
clone_size: -
v_call: TRBV5-4
cdr3_nt: TGTGCCCGCGGGGGGGGGCGGGAGCCTGCGGGGAATGAGCAGTTCTTC
cdr3_aa: CARGGGREPAGNEQFF

d_call: -
j_call: TRBJ2-3
clone_size: -
v_call: TRBV5-1
cdr3_nt: TGCGCCAGCAGCTTGGCTGCAGATACGCAGTATTTT
cdr3_aa: CASSLAADTQYF

d_call: -
j_call: TRBJ2-1
clone_size: -
v_call: TRBV11-3
cdr3_nt: TGTGCCAGCAGCTTAGATGAGTACAATGAGCAGTTCTTC
cdr3_aa: CASSLDEYNEQFF

d_call: TRBD1
j_call: TRBJ1-6
clone_size: once
v_call: TRBV6-1
cdr3_nt: TGTGCCAGCAGTGAAGACAGGGGGGTTTCACCCCTCCACTTT
cdr3_aa: CASSEDRGVSPLHF

d_call: TRBD2
j_call: TRBJ2-1
clone_size: -
v_call: TRBV18
cdr3_nt: TGTGCCAGCTCACCCGGACTAGCGGGACCCAATGAGCAGTTCTTC
cdr3_aa: CASSPGLAGPNEQFF

d_call: -
j_call: TRBJ2-5
clone_size: -
v_call: TRBV5-6
cdr3_nt: TGTGCCAGCAGCCGGGTGGGTAGCGTGGAAGAGACCCAGTACTTC
cdr3_aa: CASSRVGSVEETQYF

d_call: -
j_call: TRBJ2-4
clone_size: -
v_call: TRBV27
cdr3_nt: TGTGCCAGCAGTAGAAACAGGGTAGCCAAAAACATTCAGTACTTC
cdr3_aa: CASSRNRVAKNIQYF

d_call: -
j_call: TRBJ1-4
clone_size: -
v_call: TRBV11-2
cdr3_nt: TGTGCCAGCAGCGCCACCGGGACTCCCTGGGGGAATGAAAAACTGTTTTTT
cdr3_aa: CASSATGTPWGNEKLFF

d_call: -
j_call: TRBJ1-5
clone_size: -
v_call: TRBV28
cdr3_nt: TGTGCCAGCAGTTTATTCCGAGTTATTCTCAATCAGCCCCAGCATTTT
cdr3_aa: CASSLFRVILNQPQHF

d_call: TRBD2
j_call: TRBJ2-7
clone_size: -
v_call: TRBV6-5
cdr3_nt: TGTGCCAGCATATTGACGGGAGGGTCTCAGTGGCAGTACTTC
cdr3_aa: CASILTGGSQWQYF

d_call: -
j_call: TRBJ1-1
clone_size: -
v_call: TRBV19
cdr3_nt: TGTGCCACCACACAGGGTCGCGAGTACACTGAAGCTTTCTTT
cdr3_aa: CATTQGREYTEAFF

d_call: TRBD1
j_call: TRBJ1-1
clone_size: -
v_call: TRBV3-1/TRBV3-2
cdr3_nt: TGTGCCAGCAGCCAAAAACAGGGACAGGGGATAACTGAAGCTTTCTTT
cdr3_aa: CASSQKQGQGITEAFF

d_call: -
j_call: TRBJ1-5
clone_size: -
v_call: TRBV5-6
cdr3_nt: TGTGCCAGCAGCTCGACTCTCCACAGAGCGGGCAATCAGCCCCAGCATTTT
cdr3_aa: CASSSTLHRAGNQPQHF

d_call: -
j_call: TRBJ2-3
clone_size: few
v_call: TRBV28
cdr3_nt: TGTGCCAGCAGCCTTTTTACCCTTCGCAACTTGAATACGCAGTATTTT
cdr3_aa: CASSLFTLRNLNTQYF

d_call: -
j_call: TRBJ1-1
clone_size: -
v_call: TRBV5-6
cdr3_nt: TGTGCCAGCAGCTTGGAGAGAGCGGTCTTGAACACTGAAGCTTTCTTT
cdr3_aa: CASSLERAVLNTEAFF

d_call: -
j_call: TRBJ2-3
clone_size: -
v_call: TRBV9
cdr3_nt: TGTGCCAGCAGCGTAGGCGTAGTGCCAGATACGCAGTATTTT
cdr3_aa: CASSVGVVPDTQYF

d_call: -
j_call: TRBJ2-1
clone_size: -
v_call: TRBV6-5
cdr3_nt: TGTGCCAGCAGGAACCCTATCAATGAGCAGTTCTTC
cdr3_aa: CASRNPINEQFF

d_call: -
j_call: TRBJ2-6
clone_size: -
v_call: TRBV28
cdr3_nt: TGTGCCAGCAGTTTTGAGTGGGGAGGCGATCTCTCTGGGGCCAACGTCCTGACTTTC
cdr3_aa: CASSFEWGGDLSGANVLTF

d_call: -
j_call: TRBJ2-5
clone_size: -
v_call: TRBV5-1
cdr3_nt: TGCGCCAGCAGCTTGGCCGAGTCACTAAAGACAGAGACCCAGTACTTC
cdr3_aa: CASSLAESLKTETQYF

d_call: TRBD2
j_call: TRBJ2-7
clone_size: -
v_call: TRBV7-9
cdr3_nt: TGTGCCAGCAGCTTGACAAGCGGGAGAGGCGACGAGCAGTACTTC
cdr3_aa: CASSLTSGRGDEQYF

d_call: -
j_call: TRBJ1-2
clone_size: -
v_call: TRBV9
cdr3_nt: TGTGCCAGCAGCGTAGCCCCCGGGGGGACCTATGGCTACACCTTC
cdr3_aa: CASSVAPGGTYGYTF

d_call: -
j_call: TRBJ1-1
clone_size: -
v_call: TRBV7-2
cdr3_nt: TGTGCCAGCAGCGCGAGATCATCGAACACTGAAGCTTTCTTT
cdr3_aa: CASSARSSNTEAFF

d_call: -
j_call: TRBJ2-1
clone_size: -
v_call: TRBV18
cdr3_nt: TGTGCCAGCTCACCATCAACACCCAGGAACAATGAGCAGTTCTTC
cdr3_aa: CASSPSTPRNNEQFF

d_call: TRBD1
j_call: TRBJ2-7
clone_size: once
v_call: TRBV6-1
cdr3_nt: TGTGCCAGCAGTGAAGCGTTACCGGGACAGGGAACATACGAGCAGTACTTC
cdr3_aa: CASSEALPGQGTYEQYF

d_call: -
j_call: TRBJ1-5
clone_size: -
v_call: TRBV15
cdr3_nt: TGTGCCACCAGCAGACTTAGTACGGCAGGTAACCACAATCAGCCCCAGCATTTT
cdr3_aa: CATSRLSTAGNHNQPQHF

d_call: TRBD2
j_call: TRBJ2-7
clone_size: -
v_call: TRBV27
cdr3_nt: TGTGCCAGCAGTTTATCGGCGGGAGCGATCTCCTACGAGCAGTACTTC
cdr3_aa: CASSLSAGAISYEQYF

d_call: -
j_call: TRBJ1-4
clone_size: -
v_call: TRBV5-1
cdr3_nt: TGCGCCAGCAGCTTGCTTGTCGGGATTAATGAAAAACTGTTTTTT
cdr3_aa: CASSLLVGINEKLFF

d_call: -
j_call: TRBJ2-1
clone_size: once
v_call: TRBV5-4
cdr3_nt: TGTGCCAGCAGCTTGGCCGAGAGAAGGGGTGAGCAGTTCTTC
cdr3_aa: CASSLAERRGEQFF

d_call: TRBD2
j_call: TRBJ2-5
clone_size: -
v_call: TRBV2
cdr3_nt: TGTGCCAGCAAGGGGAGCGGGAAAAACCAAGAGACCCAGTACTTC
cdr3_aa: CASKGSGKNQETQYF

d_call: TRBD2
j_call: TRBJ2-5
clone_size: few
v_call: TRBV30
cdr3_nt: TGTGCCTGGAGTGTACCCCTAGGACTAGCGGGACTCCAAGAGACCCAGTACTTC
cdr3_aa: CAWSVPLGLAGLQETQYF

d_call: TRBD1
j_call: TRBJ2-5
clone_size: -
v_call: TRBV7-2
cdr3_nt: TGTGCCAGCAGCATCCCAGGGGGTTTGGAGACCCAGTACTTC
cdr3_aa: CASSIPGGLETQYF

d_call: TRBD1
j_call: TRBJ2-7
clone_size: few
v_call: TRBV14
cdr3_nt: TGTGCCAGCAGCCGACAGGGGGCCTCCTACGAGCAGTACTTC
cdr3_aa: CASSRQGASYEQYF

d_call: -
j_call: TRBJ2-5
clone_size: -
v_call: TRBV28
cdr3_nt: TGTGCCAGCAAAATACAAGAGACCCAGTACTTC
cdr3_aa: CASKIQETQYF

d_call: -
j_call: TRBJ1-1
clone_size: few
v_call: TRBV15
cdr3_nt: TGTGCCACCAGCAGAGAGAAGGGGGTGAACACTGAAGCTTTCTTT
cdr3_aa: CATSREKGVNTEAFF

d_call: TRBD2
j_call: TRBJ2-7
clone_size: -
v_call: TRBV28
cdr3_nt: TGTGCCAGCAGTTCCACCCTGGGACTAGCGGGAGGCCCTTCTGCCTACGAGCAGTACTTC
cdr3_aa: CASSSTLGLAGGPSAYEQYF